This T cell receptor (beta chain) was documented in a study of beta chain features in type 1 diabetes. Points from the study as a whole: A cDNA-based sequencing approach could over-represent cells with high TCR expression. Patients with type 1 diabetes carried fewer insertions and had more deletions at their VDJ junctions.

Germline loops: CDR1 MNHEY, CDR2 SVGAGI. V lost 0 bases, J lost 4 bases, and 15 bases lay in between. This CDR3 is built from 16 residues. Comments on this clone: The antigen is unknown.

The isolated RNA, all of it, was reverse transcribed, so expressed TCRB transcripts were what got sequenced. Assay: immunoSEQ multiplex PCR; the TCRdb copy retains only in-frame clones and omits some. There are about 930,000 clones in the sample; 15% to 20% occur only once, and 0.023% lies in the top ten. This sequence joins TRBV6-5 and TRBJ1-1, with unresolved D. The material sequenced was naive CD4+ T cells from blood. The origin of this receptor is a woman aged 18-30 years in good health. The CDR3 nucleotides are TGTGCCAGCAGTTACTCGTCGGAAGGATCGCGCACTGAAGCTTTCTTT. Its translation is CASSYSSEGSRTEAFF.